Shown below are 11 T cell receptor beta chains from a single sample sequenced in a study of blood T cell repertoires in COVID-19. Data came from immunoSEQ multiplex PCR; TCRdb stores just in-frame clones and leaves some out. Among a few hundred thousand clones, about 90% were seen once, and the ten largest hold less than 0.95%. Sequencing was carried out using peripheral blood. The receptor set was obtained from a man between 18 and 35 years old with COVID-19, enrolled during active disease.

This clone was detected a few times. This chain joins TRBV7-9 and TRBJ2-3; a possible D gene is TRBD2 (5 bases). The V and J ends lost 2 bases and 0 bases respectively, with 12 bases between them. Germline CDR1 and CDR2: SEHNR and FQNEAQ (reference sequence). The CDR3 runs 16 residues. The CDR3 DNA reads TGTGCCAGCAGCTTACGGTCTGGCGGGAGCACAGATACGCAGTATTTT. It yields the protein CASSLRSGGSTDTQYF.

A few counts support this clone. The V and J genes are TRBV11-2 and TRBJ2-1; TRBD2 matches 13 bases. Losses at the gene ends were 4 bases for V and 10 bases for J; bases not matched to a gene: 4. The CDR3 consists of 14 residues. CDR1 and CDR2 (germline): SGHAT, FQNNGV. CDR3 in amino acids: CASSWTSGSLEQFF. The CDR3 DNA follows: TGTGCCAGCAGCTGGACTAGCGGGAGTCTAGAGCAGTTCTTC.

Points on this clone: Other DNA sequences of this sample code for an identical CDR3. The chain employs TRBV9 and TRBJ2-3; tentative D call: TRBD1 (6 bases). Trimming took 2 bases from V and 3 from J, leaving 10 bases between them. Germline-derived CDR1 and CDR2 are SGDLS and YYNGEE. The CDR3 contains 14 residues. In nucleotides, the CDR3 is TGTGCCAGCAGCGTCGGGACATCGACAGATACGCAGTATTTT. As protein: CASSVGTSTDTQYF. Full variable domain (remainder filled in from reference TRBV9 and TRBJ2-3): DSGVTQTPKHLITATGQRVTLRCSPRSGDLSVYWYQQSLDQGLQFLIQYYNGEERAKGNILERFSAQQFPDLHSELNLSSLELGDSALYFCASSVGTSTDTQYFGPGTRLTVL.

The chain couples TRBV7-9 to TRBJ2-1, with TRBD2 identical over 10 bases. In germline, CDR1 is SEHNR, CDR2 FQNEAQ (reference sequence). The CDR3 contains 15 residues. The junction had 9 bases not matched to a gene; V was cut back by 4 bases and J by 9 bases. CDR3 in amino acids: CASSSLAGDLGEQFF. The CDR3 coding sequence is TGTGCCAGCAGCTCTCTAGCGGGAGATTTGGGTGAGCAGTTCTTC. Complete variable domain (other parts from reference TRBV7-9 and TRBJ2-1): DTGVSQNPRHKITKRGQNVTFRCDPISEHNRLYWYRQTLGQGPEFLTYFQNEAQLEKSRLLSDRFSAERPKGSFSTLEIQRTEQGDSAMYLCASSSLAGDLGEQFFGPGTRLTVL.

V is TRBV9 and J is TRBJ2-1, with D uncertain. This CDR3 is built from 14 residues. Trimming stripped 3 bases from V and 10 bases from J, with 17 bases between. Germline V gives CDR1 SGDLS, CDR2 YYNGEE. The CDR3 region is CASSDQSRGSEQFF. CDR3 nucleotide sequence: TGTGCCAGCAGCGACCAGAGCCGCGGCAGCGAGCAGTTCTTC.

The chain is built from TRBV5-1 and TRBJ2-5; 14 positions match TRBD2. The CDR3 length is 16 residues. V was pared by 3 bases and J by 7 bases, with 8 bases of the junction left unmatched. Germline V gene data show CDR1 as SGHRS and CDR2 as YFSETQ. DNA of the CDR3: TGCGCCAGCAGCTCCGGGACTAGCGGGGGCCAGGTGACCCAGTACTTC. The encoded protein is CASSSGTSGGQVTQYF.

The V and J genes are TRBV7-2 and TRBJ2-5; 15 nucleotides align to TRBD2. Trimming took 6 bases from V and 5 from J; bases not matched to a gene: 4. There are 15 residues in the CDR3. Germline V lookup: CDR1 SGHTA, CDR2 FQGNSA. The CDR3 coding sequence is TGTGCCAGCAGACCCGGACTAGCGGGGGGGGAGACCCAGTACTTC. Encoded protein: CASRPGLAGGETQYF. Drawing the rest from reference TRBV7-2 and TRBJ2-5, the complete variable domain is GAGVSQSPSNKVTEKGKDVELRCDPISGHTALYWYRQSLGQGLEFLIYFQGNSAPDKSGLPSDRFSAERTGGSVSTLTIQRTQQEDSAVYLCASRPGLAGGETQYFGPGTRLLVL.

The rearrangement joins TRBV6-4 to TRBJ2-1, with a tentative D call TRBD2 (6 bases). CDR3 length: 13 amino acids. Looked up from germline, CDR1 is MRHNA and CDR2 is SNTAGT. V was pared by 4 bases and J by 7 bases, with 11 bases between. This CDR3 is CASSVGRLNEQFF. The CDR3 nucleotides are TGTGCCAGCAGTGTGGGGAGGTTGAATGAGCAGTTCTTC.

The chain combines TRBV7-9 with TRBJ2-1; D gene ambiguous. The CDR3 is made up of 13 amino acids. V lost 2 bases and J lost 11, with 13 bases in between. Germline CDR1 SEHNR, CDR2 FQNEAQ (reference sequence). In DNA, the CDR3 is TGTGCCAGCAGCTTACGTGAGGATTTTCAGCAGTTCTTC. Translated: CASSLREDFQQFF.

The chain recombines TRBV4-2 with TRBJ2-2; TRBD2 aligns across 7 bases. V dropped 4 bases and J dropped 3; count of bases not matched to a gene: 17. This CDR3 spans 19 amino acids. Germline CDR1 is LGHNA and CDR2 is YNFKEQ. The CDR3 coding sequence is TGTGCCAGCAGCCTCCCTCGGGGCGGGAGCACAAAGGACACCGGGGAGCTGTTTTTT. This sequence encodes CASSLPRGGSTKDTGELFF.

This chain uses TRBV6-5 with TRBJ2-2; unclear D gene. CDR3 length: 14 residues. V was trimmed by 10 bases and J by 4 bases, leaving 16 bases between them. Germline-derived CDR1 and CDR2 are MNHEY and SVGAGI. CDR3 region: CAIQSRMFTGELFF. CDR3 sequence (DNA): TGTGCCATCCAGTCGCGGATGTTCACCGGGGAGCTGTTTTTT.